This T cell receptor beta chain was observed in a study of shared clonotypes between healthy human individuals. General study results and limits: Compared with clonotypes that all four donors shared, non-shared clonotypes had lower generation probabilities. It was the few donors that limited the genetic and exposure-history diversity represented. Rarefaction analysis demonstrated incomplete sorted-subset sequencing notwithstanding large depth.

CD8 cells classed as naive were CD45RO-negative and positively selected for CCR7, excluding terminally differentiated effector memory CD45RA+ cells. Adults of Caucasian background living in Nashville, Tennessee made up all donors. Regarding this clone: Its antigen is undetermined.

The CDR3 loop spans 16 amino acids. Trimming stripped 4 bases from V and 2 bases from J, with 17 bases between. CDR1 SGHNT and CDR2 YYREEE come from the germline V gene (reference sequence). Only in-frame clones appear in the TCRdb table, and some are missing; sequencing was by immunoSEQ multiplex PCR. The sample holds over 750,000 clones, just over 95% seen once. This clonotype originated in a man aged 25-45 years in good health. The J gene is TRBJ2-3, the V gene TRBV5-4; D tentatively fits TRBD1 or TRBD2 (5 bases each). The specimen was naive CD8+ T cells sorted from blood. CDR3 nucleotides: TGTGCCAGCAGCCCAACGGTAGGGGACGACACAGATACGCAGTATTTT. Translation: CASSPTVGDDTDTQYF.